This TCR beta chain was documented in a study of T cell repertoires in cytomegalovirus infection (dated 2019 in TCRdb). For the study in its entirety: Because public TCR beta signatures pointed to carriage of CMV infection together with the matching HLA type, the HLA type of each donor mattered for the analysis. The paper as a whole reports these results and caveats: The ex vivo response was dominated by HLA-C-restricted CMV-specific TCR beta clonotypes, which also provided the single most frequent clonotype in two of eight donors. In both this cohort and an independent approximately 400-donor cohort, the cumulative frequency of public TCR beta family members distinguished carriers of CMV infection plus the relevant HLA type.

This sample was sequenced with an Illumina HiSeq 1500. TCRdb cleaned the public reads at Q25 with fastp, built clones with MiXCR and kept in-frame beta chains. Records with the same CDR3 protein are collapsed into one entry carrying the most frequent genes and DNA. The sample records over 300,000 distinct CDR3 sequences, over 7.5% of which are singletons. The ten largest account for over 3.5% of the sample. The germline V end is reduced by 6 bases and the J end by 0 bases; junction bases left unmatched: 4. Measured from the cysteine to the phenylalanine, the CDR3 is 14 residues long. Of the read, only the CDR3 DNA is kept; its 42 bases are in frame from base 1. The germline V gene supplies CDR1 SQVTM and CDR2 ANQGSEA. Only a few counts were recorded for this clonotype. The target of this receptor is not known. No base qualities exist here, and no much larger clone lies one base off it.

Recombination linked TRBV29-1 to TRBJ2-2, with 7 central nucleotides matching TRBD1. The sequenced sample was PBMCs. This receptor was obtained from a human donor in good health (CMV status not recorded). Some clones in this sample may be carry-over from other donors' samples. The base sequence is TGCAGCGTGTACAGGGGATCGAACACCGGGGAGCTGTTTTTT. Its protein is CSVYRGSNTGELFF.